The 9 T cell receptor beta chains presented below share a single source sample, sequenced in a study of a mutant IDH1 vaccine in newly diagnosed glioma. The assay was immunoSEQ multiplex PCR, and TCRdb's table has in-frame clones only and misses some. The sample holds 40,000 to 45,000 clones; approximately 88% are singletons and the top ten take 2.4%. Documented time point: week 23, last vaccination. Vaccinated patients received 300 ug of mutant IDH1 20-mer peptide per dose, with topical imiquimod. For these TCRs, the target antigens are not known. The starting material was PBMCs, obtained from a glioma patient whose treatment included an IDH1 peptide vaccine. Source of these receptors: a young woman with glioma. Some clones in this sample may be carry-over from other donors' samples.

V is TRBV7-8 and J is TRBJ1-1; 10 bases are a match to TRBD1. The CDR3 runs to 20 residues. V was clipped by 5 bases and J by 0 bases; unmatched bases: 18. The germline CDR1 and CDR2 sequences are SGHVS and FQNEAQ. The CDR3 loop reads CASSDDRGLTIHSLNTEAFF. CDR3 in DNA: TGTGCCAGCAGCGATGACAGGGGGCTTACAATTCACTCCTTGAACACTGAAGCTTTCTTT.

CDR3 nucleotides: TGTGCCAGCAGCTACATGGAAAGGGGGAAGGAAAAACTGTTTTTT. The encoded protein is CASSYMERGKEKLFF. The chain couples TRBV7-9 to TRBJ1-4; D is perhaps TRBD1 (6 bases). The CDR3 has 15 residues. V lost 4 bases, J lost 8 bases, and 17 bases lay in between. Germline CDR1 SEHNR, CDR2 FQNEAQ (reference sequence).

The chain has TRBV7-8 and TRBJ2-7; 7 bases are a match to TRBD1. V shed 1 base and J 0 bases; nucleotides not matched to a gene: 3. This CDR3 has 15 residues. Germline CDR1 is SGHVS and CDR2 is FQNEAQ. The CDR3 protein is CASSLVGQSSYEQYF. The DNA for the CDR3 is TGTGCCAGCAGCTTAGTGGGACAGTCCTCCTACGAGCAGTACTTC.

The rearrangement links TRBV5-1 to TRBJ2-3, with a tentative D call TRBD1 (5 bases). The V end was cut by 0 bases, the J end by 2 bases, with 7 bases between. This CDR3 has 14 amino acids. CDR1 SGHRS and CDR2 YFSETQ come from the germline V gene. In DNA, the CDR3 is TGCGCCAGCAGCTTGGTCAGGGCCACAGATACGCAGTATTTT. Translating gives CASSLVRATDTQYF. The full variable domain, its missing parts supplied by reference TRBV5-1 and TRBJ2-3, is KAGVTQTPRYLIKTRGQQVTLSCSPISGHRSVSWYQQTPGQGLQFLFEYFSETQRNKGNFPGRFSGRQFSNSRSEMNVSTLELGDSALYLCASSLVRATDTQYFGPGTRLTVL.

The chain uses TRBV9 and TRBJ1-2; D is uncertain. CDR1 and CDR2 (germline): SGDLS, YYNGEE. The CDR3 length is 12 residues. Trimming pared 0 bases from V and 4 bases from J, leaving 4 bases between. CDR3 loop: CASSVGPYGYTF. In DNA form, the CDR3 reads TGTGCCAGCAGCGTAGGACCCTATGGCTACACCTTC.

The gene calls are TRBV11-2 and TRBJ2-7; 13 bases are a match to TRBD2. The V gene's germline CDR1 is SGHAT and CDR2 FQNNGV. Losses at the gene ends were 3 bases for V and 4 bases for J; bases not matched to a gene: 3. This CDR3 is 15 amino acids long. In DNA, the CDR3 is TGTGCCAGCAGCTTCGGGACTAGCGGGGTTTACGAGCAGTACTTC. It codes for CASSFGTSGVYEQYF.

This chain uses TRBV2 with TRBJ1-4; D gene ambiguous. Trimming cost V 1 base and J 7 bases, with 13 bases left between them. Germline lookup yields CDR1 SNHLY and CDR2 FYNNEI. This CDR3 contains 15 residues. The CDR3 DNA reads TGTGCCAGCAGTGAAGGACCCCGCCGACCTGAAAAACTGTTTTTT. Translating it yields CASSEGPRRPEKLFF.

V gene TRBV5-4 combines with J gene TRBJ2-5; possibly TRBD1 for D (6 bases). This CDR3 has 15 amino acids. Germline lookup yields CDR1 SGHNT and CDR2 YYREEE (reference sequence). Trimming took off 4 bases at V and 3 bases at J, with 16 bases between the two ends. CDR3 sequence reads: CASSPGGRGEETQYF. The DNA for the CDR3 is TGTGCCAGCAGCCCCGGCGGCAGGGGCGAAGAGACCCAGTACTTC.

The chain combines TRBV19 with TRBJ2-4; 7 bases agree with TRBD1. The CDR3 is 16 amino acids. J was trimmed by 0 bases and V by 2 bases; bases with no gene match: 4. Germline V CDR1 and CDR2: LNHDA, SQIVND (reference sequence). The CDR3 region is CASSIRGGLAKNIQYF. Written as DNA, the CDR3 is TGTGCCAGTAGTATAAGAGGGGGCCTAGCCAAAAACATTCAGTACTTC.